A selection of T cell receptor beta chains follows, all from one sample in a study of cytomegalovirus exposure and HLA in healthy donors. Sequenced by immunoSEQ multiplex PCR; TCRdb stores in-frame clones only, minus some. The sample consists of 220,000 or so clones, 75% to 90% of them appearing once. The sequencing sample was made of PBMCs. Receptors originate from a woman in her 30s in good health and CMV-seropositive. Both conserved end residues are part of each CDR3. A D gene is named only where the DNA matches it firmly. Rows give clone size only sometimes, using once, few, many, or a class for an expanded clone.

>NA|NA|TRBJ2-4|TRBV5-4
CASSLPEGGNIQYF
TGTGCCAGCAGCTTGCCGGAGGGGGGAAACATTCAGTACTTC
>TRBD2|NA|TRBJ2-1|TRBV14
CASSLRVAGGNEQFF
TGTGCCAGCAGCCTCCGGGTAGCGGGAGGCAATGAGCAGTTCTTC
>NA|NA|TRBJ1-1|TRBV6-1
CASSEPPGLAFF
TGTGCCAGCAGTGAACCACCAGGGTTAGCTTTCTTT
>TRBD1|NA|TRBJ2-6|TRBV19
CASGTGGAGANVLTF
TGTGCCAGTGGGACAGGGGGCGCTGGGGCCAACGTCCTGACTTTC
>NA|NA|TRBJ1-5|TRBV30
CAWSGFGPGNQPQHF
TGTGCCTGGAGTGGGTTCGGGCCCGGCAATCAGCCCCAGCATTTT
>TRBD2|NA|TRBJ2-7|TRBV5-1
CASSSLAGGTNRAYEQYF
TGCGCCAGCAGCTCGCTAGCGGGAGGGACAAACCGAGCCTACGAGCAGTACTTC
>TRBD1|few|TRBJ2-7|TRBV18
CASSWPKGTGRYEQYF
TGTGCCAGCTCCTGGCCCAAGGGGACAGGGCGCTACGAGCAGTACTTC
>NA|NA|TRBJ1-1|TRBV5-4
CASSPRPVNTEAFF
TGTGCCAGCAGCCCAAGACCAGTGAACACTGAAGCTTTCTTT
>NA|once|TRBJ1-1|TRBV29-1
CSVGTHGMNTEAFF
TGCAGCGTTGGGACACACGGAATGAACACTGAAGCTTTCTTT
>NA|NA|TRBJ2-1|TRBV12-2
CASRAPRTGGPWWFF
TGTGCAAGTCGCGCCCCGAGGACAGGGGGCCCCTGGTGGTTCTTC
>NA|NA|TRBJ2-7|TRBV6-5
CASSYAESYEQYF
TGTGCCAGCAGTTACGCAGAGTCCTACGAGCAGTACTTC
>NA|once|TRBJ1-1|TRBV12-5
CASGLDVAEAFF
TGTGCTAGTGGTTTGGATGTGGCTGAAGCTTTCTTT
>NA|few|TRBJ2-2|TRBV18
CASSGETGELFF
TGTGCCAGCTCAGGGGAGACCGGGGAGCTGTTTTTT
>TRBD2|NA|TRBJ2-1|TRBV10-1
CASSESGLAGLNTTSYNEQFF
TGCGCCAGCAGTGAGTCAGGACTAGCGGGACTTAATACGACCTCCTACAATGAGCAGTTCTTC
>NA|few|TRBJ2-5|TRBV28
CASSLDSPTKSETQYF
TGTGCCAGCAGTTTGGACAGCCCGACAAAGTCAGAGACCCAGTACTTC
>NA|NA|TRBJ2-2|TRBV10-3
CAISARTANTGELFF
TGTGCCATCAGTGCCCGGACAGCGAACACCGGGGAGCTGTTTTTT
>TRBD1|NA|TRBJ2-7|TRBV2
CAKQGRSF
TGTGCCAAACAGGGGAGAAGCTTC
>NA|few|TRBJ1-3|TRBV6-5
CASSYSKGFGNTIYF
TGTGCCAGCAGTTACTCGAAAGGATTTGGAAACACCATATATTTT
>TRBD2|NA|TRBJ2-2|TRBV10-3
CAISTRLAGNTGELFF
TGTGCCATCAGCACACGACTAGCGGGAAACACCGGGGAGCTGTTTTTT
>NA|NA|TRBJ2-7|TRBV20-1
CSAEYEQYF
TGCAGTGCTGAATACGAGCAGTACTTC
>NA|NA|TRBJ2-1|TRBV6-6
CASSPGLAEYNEQFF
TGTGCCAGCAGCCCCGGACTCGCGGAGTACAATGAGCAGTTCTTC
>NA|once|TRBJ2-3|TRBV7-9
CASSRTLASDTDTQYF
TGTGCCAGCAGCCGGACGCTGGCTAGCGATACAGATACGCAGTATTTT
>NA|few|TRBJ1-2|TRBV5-4
CASSPVSGYGYTF
TGTGCCAGCAGCCCAGTATCCGGCTATGGCTACACCTTC
>TRBD2|NA|TRBJ2-3|TRBV7-8
CASSLVSGATDTQYF
TGTGCCAGCAGCTTAGTCAGCGGGGCCACAGATACGCAGTATTTT
>NA|NA|TRBJ1-2|TRBV27
CASSFGYPGDGYTF
TGTGCCAGCAGTTTTGGCTACCCAGGGGACGGCTACACCTTC
>NA|NA|TRBJ2-2|TRBV5-1
CASSSAGTLGTGELFF
TGCGCCAGCAGCAGTGCTGGGACGTTGGGCACCGGGGAGCTGTTTTTT
>NA|NA|TRBJ1-1|TRBV6-5
CATGRTEAFF
TGTGCCACCGGGAGGACTGAAGCTTTCTTT
>NA|NA|TRBJ2-2|TRBV11-3
CASSPFRGTGELFF
TGTGCCAGCAGCCCCTTCAGGGGCACCGGGGAGCTGTTTTTT
>TRBD1|once|TRBJ1-5|TRBV19
CASKIPGQGSNQPQHF
TGTGCCAGTAAGATCCCGGGACAGGGAAGCAATCAGCCCCAGCATTTT
>NA|NA|TRBJ2-7|TRBV7-2
CASSYDSSRGEQYF
TGTGCCAGCAGCTACGACTCGTCCCGGGGTGAGCAGTACTTC
>NA|NA|TRBJ2-7|TRBV30
CAWSLGVGTYEQYF
TGTGCCTGGAGTCTGGGAGTTGGGACCTACGAGCAGTACTTC
>TRBD2|NA|TRBJ2-1|TRBV25-1
CASSNAGGSYNEQFF
TGTGCCAGCAGTAATGCGGGGGGGTCCTACAATGAGCAGTTCTTC
>NA|NA|TRBJ2-3|TRBV6-5
CASSYGSGGSTDTQYF
TGTGCCAGCAGTTACGGTAGTGGGGGAAGCACAGATACGCAGTATTTT
>TRBD1|NA|TRBJ2-3|TRBV7-6
CASSSGQGKGSDTQYF
TGTGCCAGCAGCTCGGGACAGGGAAAGGGTTCAGATACGCAGTATTTT
>NA|NA|TRBJ2-2|TRBV4-1
CASSPEGLGGELFF
TGCGCCAGCAGCCCTGAGGGGCTTGGCGGGGAGCTGTTTTTT
>NA|NA|TRBJ1-1|TRBV27
CASRRARNTEAFF
TGTGCCAGCAGAAGGGCGCGGAACACTGAAGCTTTCTTT
>TRBD1|NA|TRBJ1-2|TRBV27
CASSLFRDRDYTF
TGTGCCAGCAGTTTATTCCGGGACAGGGACTACACCTTC
>NA|NA|TRBJ2-1|TRBV25-1
CASSEFRPLSTNEQFF
TGTGCCAGCAGTGAATTTAGACCTTTGAGTACCAATGAGCAGTTCTTC
>NA|NA|TRBJ1-4|TRBV10-3
CAISGGEDLGTNEKLFF
TGTGCCATCAGTGGCGGCGAAGACCTTGGAACTAATGAAAAACTGTTTTTT
>TRBD1|NA|TRBJ2-3|TRBV18
CASSGQGTDTQYF
TGTGCCAGCTCCGGACAGGGGACAGATACGCAGTATTTT
>NA|NA|TRBJ2-2|TRBV13
CASSPWTAPNTGELFF
TGTGCCAGCAGCCCGTGGACAGCTCCTAACACCGGGGAGCTGTTTTTT
>TRBD1|NA|TRBJ1-1|TRBV9
CASTRTGMNTEAFF
TGTGCCAGCACTAGGACAGGTATGAACACTGAAGCTTTCTTT